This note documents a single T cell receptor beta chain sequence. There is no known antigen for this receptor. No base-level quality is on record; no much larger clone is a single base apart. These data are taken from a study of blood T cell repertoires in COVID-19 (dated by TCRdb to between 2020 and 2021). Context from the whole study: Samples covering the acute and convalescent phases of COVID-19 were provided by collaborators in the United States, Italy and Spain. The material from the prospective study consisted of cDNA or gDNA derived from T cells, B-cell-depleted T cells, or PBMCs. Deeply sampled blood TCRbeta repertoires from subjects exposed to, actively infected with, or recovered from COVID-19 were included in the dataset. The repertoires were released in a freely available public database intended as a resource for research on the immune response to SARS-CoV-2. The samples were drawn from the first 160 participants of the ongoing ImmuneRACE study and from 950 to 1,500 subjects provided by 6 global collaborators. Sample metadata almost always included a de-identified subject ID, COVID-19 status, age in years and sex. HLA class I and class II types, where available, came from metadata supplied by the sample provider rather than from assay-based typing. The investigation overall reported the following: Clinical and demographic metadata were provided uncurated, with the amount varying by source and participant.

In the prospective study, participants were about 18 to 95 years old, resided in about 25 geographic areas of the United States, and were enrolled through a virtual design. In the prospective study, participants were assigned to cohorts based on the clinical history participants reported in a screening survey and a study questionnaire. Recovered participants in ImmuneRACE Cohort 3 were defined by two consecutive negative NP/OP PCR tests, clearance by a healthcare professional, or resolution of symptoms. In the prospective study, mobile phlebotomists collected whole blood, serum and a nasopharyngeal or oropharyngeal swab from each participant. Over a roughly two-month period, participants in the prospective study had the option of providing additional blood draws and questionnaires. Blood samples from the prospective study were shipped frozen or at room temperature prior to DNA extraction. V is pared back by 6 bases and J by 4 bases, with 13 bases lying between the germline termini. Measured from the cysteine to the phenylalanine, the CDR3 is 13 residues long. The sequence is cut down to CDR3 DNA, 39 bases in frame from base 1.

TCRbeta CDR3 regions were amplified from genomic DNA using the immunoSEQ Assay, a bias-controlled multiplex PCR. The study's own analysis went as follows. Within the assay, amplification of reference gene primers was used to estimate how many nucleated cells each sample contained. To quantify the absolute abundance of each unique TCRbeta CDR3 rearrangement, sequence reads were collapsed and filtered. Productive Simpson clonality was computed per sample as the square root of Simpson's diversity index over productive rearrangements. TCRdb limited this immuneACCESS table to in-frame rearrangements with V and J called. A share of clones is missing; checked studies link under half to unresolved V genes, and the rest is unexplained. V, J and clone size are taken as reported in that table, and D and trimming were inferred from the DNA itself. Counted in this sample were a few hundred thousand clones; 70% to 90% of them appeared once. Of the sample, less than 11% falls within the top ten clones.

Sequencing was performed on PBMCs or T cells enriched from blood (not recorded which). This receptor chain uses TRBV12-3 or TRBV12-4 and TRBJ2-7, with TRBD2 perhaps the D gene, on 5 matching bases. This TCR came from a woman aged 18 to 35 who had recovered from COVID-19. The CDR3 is CASRLGGGYEQYF. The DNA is TGTGCCAGCAGACTAGGCGGTGGTTACGAGCAGTACTTC.